The 21 T cell receptor beta chains below were found in one sample sequenced in a study of cytomegalovirus exposure and HLA in healthy donors. PCR involved 60 Vbeta and 13 Jbeta primers. This table comes from immunoSEQ multiplex PCR, and its TCRdb copy is limited to in-frame clones, with some not included. This table holds 90,000 to 150,000 clones, more than 60% found once. Specimen: PBMCs. These receptors were collected from a woman aged 40 to 49 in good health and CMV-seronegative.

The chain has TRBV28 and TRBJ1-5, with no clear D. Germline V lookup: CDR1 MDHEN, CDR2 SYDVKM. This CDR3 has 16 residues. V was shortened by 7 bases and J by 1 base, with 17 bases between the two germline ends. Written as DNA, the CDR3 is TGTGCCAGCACCGAAAATGCGGGCCTAAGCAATCAGCCCCAGCATTTT. This codes for CASTENAGLSNQPQHF.

V usage is TRBV7-9 and J usage is TRBJ1-2; perhaps TRBD1 as D (6 bases). The V gene lost 8 bases and the J gene lost 7 bases, with 23 bases spanning the gap. The CDR3 covers 15 residues. Germline assignment: CDR1 SEHNR and CDR2 FQNEAQ (reference sequence). CDR3 region: CASARQTGRRGGYTF. CDR3 nucleotides: TGTGCCAGCGCTCGACAGACAGGCCGGAGAGGTGGCTACACCTTC.

This chain links TRBV2 with TRBJ2-3; D call uncertain. In germline, CDR1 is SNHLY, CDR2 FYNNEI. There are 15 residues in the CDR3. V lost 4 bases and J 0 bases, leaving 11 bases between the germline ends. The CDR3 region has the DNA TGTGCCAGCAGTGTTTCTCTACCTAGCACAGATACGCAGTATTTT. Amino acid sequence: CASSVSLPSTDTQYF. Looking up the rest from reference TRBV2 and TRBJ2-3 gives the full variable domain: EPEVTQTPSHQVTQMGQEVILRCVPISNHLYFYWYRQILGQKVEFLVSFYNNEISEKSEIFDDQFSVERPDGSNFTLKIRSTKLEDSAMYFCASSVSLPSTDTQYFGPGTRLTVL.

J is TRBJ2-3 and V is TRBV4-2; 10 bases are shared with TRBD2. This CDR3 comprises 16 residues. With 1 base clipped from V and 2 bases from J, the junction kept 3 bases outside the gene matches. Germline-derived CDR1 and CDR2 are LGHNA and YNFKEQ. CDR3 sequence (DNA): TGTGCCAGCAGCCAAGGGCTAGCGGGAGTCACAGATACGCAGTATTTT. As protein: CASSQGLAGVTDTQYF.

The chain has TRBV4-1 and TRBJ1-3, with no clear D. The CDR3 runs 13 residues. V lost 0 bases and J lost 3, with 3 bases in between. CDR1 is MGHRA and CDR2 is YSYEKL in the germline V gene. CDR3 sequence reads: CASSQDGGNTIYF. CDR3 nucleotides: TGCGCCAGCAGCCAAGACGGTGGAAACACCATATATTTT.

The genes are TRBV5-3 and TRBJ2-1, with 12 bases lining up with TRBD2. TRBV5-3 is marked as an open reading frame, function uncertain. V gave up 4 bases and J gave up 5 bases; unmatched junction bases: 16. The length of the CDR3 is 19 residues. CDR3 DNA sequence: TGTGCCAGAAGCCGAGCGGTGGGGCTAGCGGGAGGGCGCCACAATGAGCAGTTCTTC. Its translation: CARSRAVGLAGGRHNEQFF.

Note on this clone: Germline is not matched at one junction end, which may reflect a read error. V is TRBV4-3 and J is TRBJ2-1; 7 bases fit TRBD2. Germline values: CDR1 LGHNA, CDR2 YSLEER. The CDR3 spans 17 residues. The CDR3 sequence is CASSQSRPAGTYNGQFF. The DNA for the CDR3 is TGCGCCAGCAGCCAATCCCGGCCAGCGGGGACCTACAATGGGCAGTTCTTC.

The chain employs TRBV27 and TRBJ1-5; D perhaps matches TRBD1 (6 bases). CDR3 length equals 15 residues. V lost 5 bases to trimming and J lost 2 bases, with 13 bases between them. Germline V CDR1 and CDR2: MNHEY, SMNVEV (reference sequence). CDR3 loop: CASSHSPGGNQPQHF. The CDR3 DNA follows: TGTGCCAGCAGTCATAGCCCAGGGGGCAATCAGCCCCAGCATTTT.

This clone was counted a few times. The gene calls are TRBV10-3 and TRBJ2-3; 7 bases are a match to TRBD2. This CDR3 has 19 amino acids. Germline assignment: CDR1 ENHRY and CDR2 SYGVKD. The J segment lost 1 base and the V segment lost 0 bases, leaving 13 bases of the junction unmatched. CDR3 protein: CAISESGVHRDYRTDTQYF. CDR3 DNA sequence: TGTGCCATCAGTGAGTCCGGAGTACACCGGGACTATCGCACAGATACGCAGTATTTT.

To note about this clone: At the DNA level, this CDR3 is encoded by other sequences in the same sample as well. The V and J genes are TRBV29-1 and TRBJ1-2, with 7 bases identical to TRBD1. Germline V gives CDR1 SQVTM, CDR2 ANQGSEA. CDR3 size: 15 residues. Unmatched junction bases numbered 19, after V lost 7 bases and J lost 8 bases. CDR3 in DNA: TGCAGCGGTTGGGGTGTCGGACAGGCCTGGAGCGGCTACACCTTC. Protein sequence: CSGWGVGQAWSGYTF.

About this clone: Within the sample, other DNA sequences also encode this same CDR3. The chain links TRBV9 to TRBJ1-1; D gene uncertain. V dropped 1 base and J dropped 1 base, with 5 bases sitting between them. The germline V gene has CDR1 SGDLS and CDR2 YYNGEE. CDR3 size: 13 residues. CDR3 nucleotides: TGTGCCAGCAGCGTAACGGGGAACACTGAAGCTTTCTTT. This sequence encodes CASSVTGNTEAFF.

The DNA of the CDR3 is TGTGCCAGCAGCTCCAACCTAGCGGGAGGGCTGGATACGCAGTATTTT. Its translation: CASSSNLAGGLDTQYF. The chain has TRBV5-4 and TRBJ2-3; 12 nucleotides line up with TRBD2. Germline V CDR1 and CDR2: SGHNT, YYREEE (reference sequence). Trimming took 3 bases from V and 6 from J; bases not matched to a gene: 8. This CDR3 is built from 16 residues.

The V and J genes are TRBV19 and TRBJ1-5; D is uncertain. Per germline, CDR1 LNHDA and CDR2 SQIVND (reference sequence). Trimming stripped 6 bases from V and 0 bases from J, with 9 bases between. The length of the CDR3 is 14 residues. The DNA of the CDR3 is TGTGCCAGTAGCTTACAGTTTAGCAATCAGCCCCAGCATTTT. This gives the protein CASSLQFSNQPQHF.

The rearrangement joins TRBV4-3 to TRBJ2-3, with D possibly matching TRBD2 (6 bases). The CDR3 spans 17 residues. CDR1 and CDR2 from the germline V gene are LGHNA and YSLEER. V lost 1 base and J 9 bases, leaving 23 bases between the germline ends. The CDR3 is CASSQGLGGRSWITQYF. CDR3 DNA sequence: TGCGCCAGCAGCCAAGGCCTCGGGGGTAGGAGCTGGATAACGCAGTATTTT.

This sequence joins TRBV11-3 and TRBJ2-3; 8 bases are shared with TRBD1. CDR3 length: 14 residues. Germline-derived CDR1 and CDR2 are SGHNT and YENEEA. V shed 1 base and J 5 bases; nucleotides not matched to a gene: 2. The CDR3 loop reads CASSLGTGGDTQYF. The CDR3 bases are TGTGCCAGCAGCTTAGGAACAGGGGGAGATACGCAGTATTTT.

The chain joins TRBV7-6 to TRBJ2-4; 7 positions agree with TRBD1. V shed 4 bases, J shed 0 bases, and the junction held 3 bases outside the gene matches. Germline V gene sequence: CDR1 SGHVS, CDR2 FNYEAQ. CDR3 size: 15 residues. The CDR3, as DNA: TGTGCCAGCAGCTGGACAGGCTTAGCCAAAAACATTCAGTACTTC. This translates into CASSWTGLAKNIQYF.

The rearrangement uses TRBV7-2 and TRBJ1-5, with a tentative D call TRBD1 (5 bases). Germline lookup yields CDR1 SGHTA and CDR2 FQGNSA. The germline V and J ends were trimmed by 5 bases and 0 bases, with 11 bases remaining between them. This CDR3 has 15 amino acids. CDR3 sequence: CASSAVGGSNQPQHF. The CDR3 DNA reads TGTGCCAGCAGCGCGGTGGGGGGTAGCAATCAGCCCCAGCATTTT.

The V call is TRBV19, the J call TRBJ1-2; a weak D match, TRBD1 (5 bases). Trimming cost V 3 bases and J 8 bases, with 13 bases left between them. The length of the CDR3 is 13 residues. The germline gives CDR1 LNHDA, CDR2 SQIVND (reference sequence). The CDR3 loop is CASSIAAGKGYTF. CDR3 nucleotides: TGTGCCAGTAGTATTGCGGCAGGGAAGGGCTACACCTTC.

This clone has just a few counts. The chain joins TRBV28 to TRBJ1-2; D is uncertain. From germline, CDR1 is MDHEN and CDR2 SYDVKM. The CDR3 length is 15 residues. V gave up 4 bases and J gave up 1 base, with 13 bases separating them. DNA of the CDR3: TGTGCCAGCAGTTCTGATCCGAGGAATAACTATGGCTACACCTTC. Translation gives CASSSDPRNNYGYTF.

The rearrangement joins TRBV7-2 to TRBJ2-3, with TRBD2 matching 14 bases. The junction had 4 bases not matched to a gene; V was cut back by 1 base and J by 7 bases. Germline CDR1 SGHTA, CDR2 FQGNSA. The CDR3 runs to 16 residues. CDR3 sequence reads: CASSLGLAGGRNTQYF. CDR3 sequence (DNA): TGTGCCAGCAGCTTAGGACTAGCGGGGGGGCGAAATACGCAGTATTTT. The full variable domain, completed using reference TRBV7-2 and TRBJ2-3, is GAGVSQSPSNKVTEKGKDVELRCDPISGHTALYWYRQSLGQGLEFLIYFQGNSAPDKSGLPSDRFSAERTGGSVSTLTIQRTQQEDSAVYLCASSLGLAGGRNTQYFGPGTRLTVL.

V is TRBV19 and J is TRBJ2-2; 10 bases agree with TRBD2. This CDR3 is 16 amino acids long. The germline CDR1 and CDR2 sequences are LNHDA and SQIVND (reference sequence). V dropped 5 bases and J dropped 2; count of bases not matched to a gene: 5. Here the CDR3 reads CASSALAGANTGELFF. The CDR3 region has the DNA TGTGCCAGTAGTGCCCTAGCGGGGGCTAACACCGGGGAGCTGTTTTTT. The whole variable domain, remainder taken from reference TRBV19 and TRBJ2-2, is DGGITQSPKYLFRKEGQNVTLSCEQNLNHDAMYWYRQDPGQGLRLIYYSQIVNDFQKGDIAEGYSVSREKKESFPLTVTSAQKNPTAFYLCASSALAGANTGELFFGEGSRLTVL.